This passage covers 18 T cell receptor beta chains from one sample sequenced in a study of identical twins. MiXCR, applied by TCRdb to the 5' RACE reads, yields one record per CDR3 protein. The sample has approximately 150,000 distinct CDR3 sequences, around 3.5% seen once. The sample taken for sequencing was memory T cells sorted from blood. The receptors derive from a man aged 18 to 29 in good health.

This clonotype has a count of ten or more. The rearrangement joins TRBV7-8 to TRBJ1-2; D is unresolved. V was pared by 5 bases and J by 3 bases, with 13 bases between. CDR1 and CDR2 (germline): SGHVS, FQNEAQ. The CDR3 runs 14 residues. CDR3 in amino acids: CASSQKPRDYGYTF. In nucleotides, the CDR3 is TGTGCCAGCAGCCAAAAACCGAGAGACTATGGCTACACCTTC.

This clonotype was detected ten times or more. This chain uses TRBV6-2 or TRBV6-3 with TRBJ2-3; D is tentatively TRBD1 or TRBD2 (6 bases each). The V gene lost 8 bases and the J gene lost 2 bases, with 14 bases spanning the gap. The CDR3 runs 14 residues. Germline V gene data show CDR1 as MNHEY and CDR2 as SVGEGT. CDR3 loop: CASLGGPLTDTQYF. CDR3 DNA sequence: TGTGCCAGCTTAGGGGGGCCCCTCACAGATACGCAGTATTTT.

In its sample, this clonotype was seen many times. The V call is TRBV27, the J call TRBJ1-2; a possible D gene is TRBD1 (5 bases). The length of the CDR3 is 13 residues. V was pared by 5 bases and J by 4 bases, with 11 bases between. Germline V lookup: CDR1 MNHEY, CDR2 SMNVEV (reference sequence). The CDR3 loop reads CASSPTETYGYTF. The CDR3 DNA sequence: TGTGCCAGCAGTCCGACAGAAACCTATGGCTACACCTTC.

This clonotype was counted at least ten times. The rearrangement joins TRBV7-8 to TRBJ1-5, with unresolved D. Between the trimmed V and J ends, which lost 2 bases and 0 bases, there was a span of 11 bases. In germline, CDR1 is SGHVS, CDR2 FQNEAQ. The CDR3 runs 16 residues. The CDR3 nucleotides read TGTGCCAGCAGCTTATATCAGGCCTATAGCAATCAGCCCCAGCATTTT. Protein: CASSLYQAYSNQPQHF.

This chain uses TRBV5-1 with TRBJ1-3; unclear D gene. V lost 4 bases, J lost 0 bases, and 8 bases lay in between. Germline loops: CDR1 SGHRS, CDR2 YFSETQ. The CDR3 sequence is 14 residues long. CDR3 sequence reads: CASSPPSSGNTIYF. The CDR3 nucleotides are TGCGCCAGCAGCCCGCCATCCTCTGGAAACACCATATATTTT.

This clonotype was counted at least ten times. The gene calls are TRBV14 and TRBJ2-2; D is uncertain. V gave up 2 bases and J gave up 4 bases, with 8 bases separating them. Germline CDR1 reads SGHDN; CDR2 reads FVKESK. The length of the CDR3 is 14 residues. The chain's CDR3 is CASSQFFITGELFF. For the CDR3, the DNA is TGTGCCAGCAGCCAATTTTTCATCACCGGGGAGCTGTTTTTT.

This clonotype has ten or more counts. This chain uses TRBV9 with TRBJ2-3, with D uncertain. Germline loops: CDR1 SGDLS, CDR2 YYNGEE. This CDR3 region has 15 residues. Trimming removed 4 bases at V and 4 bases at J, with 16 bases between. The CDR3 region is CASSPPPLGADTQYF. The CDR3 DNA is TGTGCCAGCAGCCCTCCTCCTCTCGGAGCAGATACGCAGTATTTT.

CDR3 sequence: CAWSVEIGNEQFF. The DNA of the CDR3 is TGTGCCTGGAGTGTAGAAATAGGGAATGAGCAGTTCTTC. This chain uses TRBV30 with TRBJ2-1; D is uncertain. The CDR3 is 13 amino acids. Germline V lookup: CDR1 GTSNPN, CDR2 SVGIG (reference sequence). V lost 0 bases to trimming and J lost 7 bases, with 10 bases between them.

This clonotype was found many times. The V call is TRBV5-5, the J call TRBJ1-1, with D perhaps TRBD1 (5 bases). V lost 0 bases, J lost 10 bases, and 16 bases lay in between. CDR3 length: 14 residues. The germline gives CDR1 SGHKS, CDR2 YYEKEE (reference sequence). This CDR3 is CASSLVPGTTSAFF. The CDR3 DNA reads as TGTGCCAGCAGCTTGGTCCCAGGGACGACTTCAGCTTTCTTT.

This clonotype has at least ten counts. The rearrangement links TRBV4-2 to TRBJ1-3; TRBD1 matches at 9 bases. CDR3 length equals 21 residues. The germline V gene has CDR1 LGHNA and CDR2 YNFKEQ. Trimming took 0 bases from V and 1 from J; bases not matched to a gene: 16. This CDR3 reads CASSQEWGGTGRIGSGNTIYF. The CDR3 DNA sequence: TGTGCCAGCAGCCAAGAATGGGGCGGGACAGGGAGAATTGGGTCTGGAAACACCATATATTTT.

This clonotype was counted ten times or more. J is TRBJ1-2 and V is TRBV12-3 or TRBV12-4; the match to TRBD1 covers 9 bases. This CDR3 comprises 14 residues. Trimming cost V 7 bases and J 5 bases; bases outside gene matches: 8. The CDR3, as DNA: TGTGCCAGCAACAAGGACAGGGGTGTGTATGGCTACACCTTC. This translates into CASNKDRGVYGYTF.

This clonotype showed up many times. The chain is built from TRBV28 and TRBJ1-3; 8 nucleotides align to TRBD1. The CDR3 sequence is 16 residues long. Germline CDR1 MDHEN, CDR2 SYDVKM. V shed 5 bases, J shed 0 bases, and the junction held 6 bases outside the gene matches. The CDR3 nucleotides read TGTGCCAGCAGTACACAGGGACAGGACTCTGGAAACACCATATATTTT. The encoded protein is CASSTQGQDSGNTIYF.

This clonotype was detected ten times or more. V gene TRBV10-2 combines with J gene TRBJ1-2, with D hard to call. Germline CDR1 WSHSY, CDR2 SAAADI. The CDR3 has 12 residues. Trimming pared 4 bases from V and 4 bases from J, leaving 7 bases between. The CDR3 DNA follows: TGCGCCAGCAGTGTGGAGAGCTATGGCTACACCTTC. The encoded protein is CASSVESYGYTF.

This clonotype was observed many times. The chain is built from TRBV12-3 or TRBV12-4 and TRBJ2-3; 7 positions agree with TRBD1. Trimming at V came to 5 bases and at J to 1 base, leaving 6 bases not matched to a gene. The CDR3 has 15 amino acids. The CDR3 here is CASSRQGLGTDTQYF. The CDR3 DNA sequence: TGTGCCAGCAGTCGACAGGGCTTGGGCACAGATACGCAGTATTTT.

This clonotype occurred many times. J is TRBJ2-1 and V is TRBV25-1; unclear D gene. CDR3 size: 13 residues. The germline V gene encodes CDR1 MGHDK and CDR2 SYGVNS. Trimming shortened V by 6 bases and J by 5 bases, and 11 bases separated the two germline ends. CDR3 loop: CASSNGRNNEQFF. CDR3 DNA: TGTGCCAGCAGCAATGGAAGGAACAATGAGCAGTTCTTC.

This clonotype was detected many times. V gene TRBV7-3 combines with J gene TRBJ2-7; tentatively, D is TRBD2 (6 bases). The V end was cut by 4 bases, the J end by 9 bases, with 10 bases between. The CDR3 extends over 11 amino acids. Germline lookup yields CDR1 SGHTA and CDR2 FQGTGA. The CDR3 reads CASSSLGGQYF. CDR3 in DNA: TGTGCCAGCAGCTCGCTCGGGGGGCAGTACTTC.

This clonotype showed up many times. The J gene is TRBJ2-3, the V gene TRBV29-1, with D unclear. CDR1 and CDR2 from the germline V gene are SQVTM and ANQGSEA. The CDR3 is 13 amino acids. V was cut by 7 bases and J by 0 bases, with 11 bases left in between. The CDR3 here is CSDKDRSTDTQYF. The DNA of the CDR3 is TGCAGCGATAAGGATCGTAGCACAGATACGCAGTATTTT.

This clonotype has at least ten counts. The chain employs TRBV5-1 and TRBJ2-2; D unresolved. CDR1 is SGHRS and CDR2 is YFSETQ in the germline V gene. The ends were cut back, 4 bases at V and 1 base at J, with 8 bases in the middle. The CDR3 consists of 14 residues. In nucleotides, the CDR3 is TGCGCCAGCAGCATAAACAGGAACACCGGGGAGCTGTTTTTT. The encoded protein is CASSINRNTGELFF.